The T cell receptor beta chain under discussion was sequenced for a study of tumor-infiltrating lymphocytes in primary liver carcinoma (dated by TCRdb to about 2017). About the investigation overall: Of the five patients (three men and two women, aged 30 to 69 years), four had hepatocellular carcinoma and one had combined HCC and intrahepatic cholangiocarcinoma. The five patients had tumors of stage T1-T3 N0M0, with maximum diameters ranging from 4.2 to 10 cm. Each sample produced about 3.5 to 8 million productive TCRbeta reads, and read depth showed no significant difference between tissue types. For each liver tumor, the study sampled five regions along with adjacent normal tissue and blood, and applied TCRbeta repertoire sequencing, expression microarrays and whole-exome sequencing. TCRbeta repertoire sequencing covered 35 specimens from 5 patients: about 25 tumor regions, 5 adjacent noncancerous liver tissues and 5 peripheral blood samples. High reproducibility was observed for the technical replicate repertoires, with mean shared-clone rates approximately 0.92 and correlation coefficients above 0.95. General study outcomes and caveats: Only 4 or 5 patients were included in the study, and the authors note that the findings should be validated in a larger study. Consistent with antigen-driven expansion, pairs of tumor regions showed higher repertoire overlap (mean around 36%) than either tumor-adjacent pairs (about 17%) or tumor-blood pairs (around 14%). Because the samples were bulk and unsorted, CD4+ and CD8+ T cell repertoires could not be compared. Only the TCR beta chain was sequenced, so true repertoire diversity is likely underestimated because unpaired alpha chains were not captured. A significantly larger repertoire fraction was made up by the top 250 clones in tumors than in blood (p = 0.039).

Total RNA and DNA were co-extracted without cell sorting from around 20-30 mg of bulk tissue using the AllPrep DNA/RNA mini kit. A few patients with histopathologically diagnosed primary liver carcinoma underwent surgical resection in China between late 2015 and March 2016. Patients had chronic HBV infection and were treatment-naive at sampling. Fresh tumor and adjacent tissue pieces were bisected; one half was stored in RNAlater at -80°C, the other sent for histology. Starting from roughly 500 ng total RNA, TCRbeta-specific cDNA was produced by reverse transcription with a constant-region primer and ProtoScript II reverse transcriptase. The TCRbeta libraries were prepared through three rounds of nested multiplex PCR following a slightly modified ARM-PCR procedure. Each of the first two PCR rounds ran for around 10 cycles using multiplex TRBV1-TRBV30 forward primers together with a Cbeta reverse primer. Sample barcodes and Illumina adapters were attached in a final 25-cycle PCR using Deep VentR polymerase. Before sequencing, amplicons of 200-500 bp were purified from gel using a QIAquick gel extraction kit. TCRbeta amplicons were sequenced on an Illumina HiSeq 2500 with 250-bp paired-end reads. As for the original processing: To recover full CDR3 sequences, reads were quality-trimmed using Trimmomatic v0.33 and paired reads were then merged using FLASH v1.2.11. V, D and J germline segments were assigned to the rearranged TCRbeta sequences using MiGEC v1.2.1b. Clonotype statistics, along with Shannon-Wiener diversity indices, were calculated using VDJtools v1.0.0. To cut down on sampling bias, every analysis after diversity analysis relied on just the 250 most abundant clonotypes from each sample. Using fastp trimming at Q25 and MiXCR clonotype assembly, TCRdb reanalyzed the public sequencing data and kept in-frame beta chains. A single entry per CDR3 protein holds the most common genes and DNA from its merged rows. The V and J calls shown here were made by TCRdb, not taken from the authors' results. This sample holds fewer than 85,000 distinct CDR3 sequences; roughly two thirds were observed only once. Of the sample, more than 25% falls within the top ten clones.

CDR1 and CDR2 are read off the germline V gene as MNHEY and SVGAGI. The CDR3, from cysteine to phenylalanine, totals 13 residues. Of the read, only the CDR3 DNA is kept; its 39 bases are in frame from base 1. Note on this clonotype: Which antigen it targets is not known. One end of the junction varies from germline; a read error may be responsible.

Material for sequencing was tumor-adjacent normal liver tissue. The rearranged segments are TRBV6-5 and TRBJ1-6; D gene: possibly TRBD1, on 5 matching bases. The origin of this receptor is a man in his forties with primary liver carcinoma and hepatitis B virus infection. At the DNA level, the sequence is TGTGCCAGTAGTGGGATAGGGGATTCACCCCTCCAATTT. It is translated as CASSGIGDSPLQF.